The 18 T cell receptor beta chains reported below all come from one sample, sequenced in a study of blood T cell repertoires in COVID-19. Sequenced by immunoSEQ multiplex PCR; TCRdb stores in-frame clones only, minus some. The data show fewer than 400,000 clones, about 86% seen once. Sequenced sample: peripheral blood. These receptors were collected from a man aged 30 to 39 with active or convalescent COVID-19.

The chain links TRBV10-1 to TRBJ2-7; 8 nucleotides align to TRBD1. Trimming removed 0 bases from V and 2 bases from J; junction bases left unmatched: 3. The CDR3 is made up of 15 amino acids. CDR1 is WNHNN, CDR2 SYGVQD, per germline (reference sequence). CDR3 sequence: CASSESTGAPYEQYF. CDR3 nucleotide sequence: TGCGCCAGCAGTGAGTCGACAGGGGCCCCCTACGAGCAGTACTTC.

This rearrangement joins TRBV5-6 to TRBJ1-1; D ambiguous. Looked up from germline, CDR1 is SGHDT and CDR2 is YYEEEE. The CDR3 consists of 14 residues. V was clipped by 1 base and J by 1 base, with 8 bases between them. The CDR3 DNA follows: TGTGCCAGCAGCTTGTGGGGAGCGAACACTGAAGCTTTCTTT. It translates to CASSLWGANTEAFF.

This chain's CDR3 is CASSPQYEQYF. CDR3 nucleotides: TGTGCCAGCAGCCCACAATACGAGCAGTACTTC. The chain links TRBV28 to TRBJ2-7; D ambiguous. Per germline, CDR1 MDHEN and CDR2 SYDVKM. This CDR3 has 11 residues. V lost 6 bases and J lost 4, with 7 bases in between. Looking up the rest from reference TRBV28 and TRBJ2-7 gives the full variable domain: DVKVTQSSRYLVKRTGEKVFLECVQDMDHENMFWYRQDPGLGLRLIYFSYDVKMKEKGDIPEGYSVSREKKERFSLILESASTNQTSMYLCASSPQYEQYFGPGTRLTVT.

The chain links TRBV29-1 to TRBJ2-3, with 10 bases that match TRBD2. Per germline, CDR1 SQVTM and CDR2 ANQGSEA. The CDR3 spans 16 residues. The J segment lost 1 base and the V segment lost 1 base, leaving 5 bases of the junction unmatched. The DNA of the CDR3 is TGCAGCGTTGAAGGGATAGGGACTAGCGGCACAGATACGCAGTATTTT. Its protein product is CSVEGIGTSGTDTQYF.

The V and J genes are TRBV11-3 and TRBJ2-3, with 11 nucleotides matching TRBD2. Losses at the gene ends were 5 bases for V and 4 bases for J; bases not matched to a gene: 8. CDR1 and CDR2 from the germline V gene are SGHNT and YENEEA. The CDR3 runs to 16 residues. CDR3 protein: CASSPRLAGSSDTQYF. The DNA of the CDR3 is TGTGCCAGCAGCCCCCGACTAGCGGGGAGTTCAGATACGCAGTATTTT.

In its sample, this clone was seen a few times. This chain connects TRBV3-1 (or the pseudogene TRBV3-2) to TRBJ2-7; tentatively, D is TRBD2 (6 bases). V lost 1 base and J 3 bases, leaving 22 bases between the germline ends. Germline V CDR1 and CDR2: LGHDT, YNNKEL (reference sequence). This CDR3 is built from 18 residues. The DNA of the CDR3 is TGTGCCAGCAGCCAAGTGCCGGGGGTCACTAGGGCCAGCTACGAGCAGTACTTC. Amino acid sequence: CASSQVPGVTRASYEQYF.

This clone has only one observation. V and J are TRBV2 and TRBJ1-5, with D unresolved. Looked up from germline, CDR1 is SNHLY and CDR2 is FYNNEI. The V end lost 7 bases, the J end lost 7 bases, and 14 bases lay between the germline ends. The CDR3 has 13 amino acids. The CDR3 DNA reads as TGTGCCAGCATAACGGGGTTAGGGCAGCCCCAGCATTTT. Translation: CASITGLGQPQHF.

V is TRBV13 and J is TRBJ2-7; tentatively, D is TRBD2 (6 bases). Per germline, CDR1 PRHDT and CDR2 FYEKMQ (reference sequence). This CDR3 region has 14 residues. With 0 bases removed from V and 7 bases from J, the gap between germline ends came to 13 bases. CDR3 DNA sequence: TGTGCCAGCAGCTTAGGCGGCAGGGCGGGGGAGCAGTACTTC. Its translation: CASSLGGRAGEQYF.

The chain couples TRBV2 to TRBJ2-2; D is perhaps TRBD1 (6 bases). The CDR3 is 15 residues long. Trimming left V 9 bases short and J 0 bases short, with 14 bases between. The germline CDR1 and CDR2 sequences are SNHLY and FYNNEI. CDR3 amino acids: CASTGLAANTGELFF. DNA for the CDR3: TGTGCCAGTACAGGGTTGGCCGCGAACACCGGGGAGCTGTTTTTT.

This clone appeared once. V gene TRBV5-1 combines with J gene TRBJ2-2; 9 bases match TRBD1. Per germline, CDR1 SGHRS and CDR2 YFSETQ. Trimming removed 4 bases from V and 7 bases from J; junction bases left unmatched: 11. The CDR3 covers 16 residues. The CDR3 region has the DNA TGCGCCAGCAGCCGCTCGGGACAGGGAGAGGGCGGGGAGCTGTTTTTT. Amino acid sequence: CASSRSGQGEGGELFF.

The rearrangement links TRBV29-1 to TRBJ2-3; D is perhaps TRBD2 (7 bases). The V end lost 8 bases, the J end lost 6 bases, and 18 bases lay between the germline ends. The CDR3 covers 13 residues. Germline loops: CDR1 SQVTM, CDR2 ANQGSEA. The CDR3 region is CSPRGGRRDTQYF. CDR3 DNA sequence: TGCAGCCCTAGGGGGGGCCGGCGGGATACGCAGTATTTT.

This chain connects TRBV7-2 to TRBJ2-1; TRBD2 matches 9 bases. V was clipped by 2 bases and J by 4 bases; unmatched bases: 3. There are 15 residues in the CDR3. Germline CDR1 reads SGHTA; CDR2 reads FQGNSA. This chain's CDR3 is CASSLNLAGYNEQFF. The DNA for the CDR3 is TGTGCCAGCAGCTTAAACCTAGCGGGGTACAATGAGCAGTTCTTC.

A note on this clone: The same CDR3 is also encoded by other DNA sequences in this sample. The CDR3 here is CASSSGTGGYEQYF. For the CDR3, the DNA is TGTGCCAGCAGCTCCGGGACAGGGGGCTACGAGCAGTACTTC. The genes are TRBV7-2 and TRBJ2-7; TRBD1 agrees at 11 bases. Germline V CDR1 and CDR2: SGHTA, FQGNSA. V shed 4 bases, J shed 3 bases, and the junction held 2 bases outside the gene matches. This CDR3 region has 14 residues.

The gene calls are TRBV7-2 and TRBJ2-3; D is possibly TRBD2 (5 bases). Between the trimmed V and J ends, which lost 5 bases and 2 bases, there was a span of 11 bases. CDR3 size: 14 residues. CDR1 is SGHTA and CDR2 is FQGNSA in the germline V gene. The CDR3: CASSIGLTTDTQYF. In DNA, the CDR3 is TGTGCCAGCAGCATCGGACTTACCACAGATACGCAGTATTTT.

This sequence joins TRBV9 and TRBJ2-3; TRBD1 aligns across 10 bases. Looked up from germline, CDR1 is SGDLS and CDR2 is YYNGEE. V was clipped by 3 bases and J by 2 bases; unmatched bases: 3. The CDR3 spans 15 residues. The CDR3: CASSATGGYTDTQYF. The CDR3, as DNA: TGTGCCAGCAGCGCGACAGGGGGCTACACAGATACGCAGTATTTT. The complete variable domain, with remaining parts taken from reference TRBV9 and TRBJ2-3, reads DSGVTQTPKHLITATGQRVTLRCSPRSGDLSVYWYQQSLDQGLQFLIQYYNGEERAKGNILERFSAQQFPDLHSELNLSSLELGDSALYFCASSATGGYTDTQYFGPGTRLTVL.

The chain couples TRBV5-1 to TRBJ1-2; D might be TRBD1 (5 bases). Looked up from germline, CDR1 is SGHRS and CDR2 is YFSETQ. This CDR3 region has 13 residues. V lost 4 bases and J 6 bases, leaving 13 bases between the germline ends. CDR3 sequence (DNA): TGCGCCAGCAGCCCCAGGGAAAGGGATGGCTACACCTTC. It translates to CASSPRERDGYTF.

In this sample, this clone turned up once. One end of the junction varies from germline; a read error may be responsible. This chain joins TRBV12-3 or TRBV12-4 and TRBJ1-4; D is ambiguous. CDR3 length equals 13 residues. CDR3 DNA: TGTGCCAGCAGTTTAATCGGGAATGGAAAACTGTTTTTT. It codes for CASSLIGNGKLFF.

The chain links TRBV27 to TRBJ2-7, with 7 bases lining up with TRBD1. V trimming: 5 bases; J trimming: 3 bases; junction bases outside the gene matches: 10. Germline V gives CDR1 MNHEY, CDR2 SMNVEV (reference sequence). This CDR3 is 15 amino acids long. CDR3 nucleotide sequence: TGTGCCAGCAGTACCAGGACAGGTCCCTTCTACGAGCAGTACTTC. The encoded protein is CASSTRTGPFYEQYF.